This T cell receptor (beta chain) was identified in a study of blood T cell repertoires in COVID-19. Study in general: Researchers got acute and convalescent COVID-19 samples from the United States, Italy and Spain. From T cells, B-cell-depleted T cells, or PBMCs came the material, which was cDNA or gDNA.

Germline CDR1 reads LNHDA; CDR2 reads SQIVND (reference sequence). The V and J ends lost 2 bases and 7 bases, in that order; junction bases with no gene match: 7. The CDR3 is 14 residues long. In the authors' methods: Reference gene primer amplification gave estimated nucleated cell counts. Profiled with immunoSEQ multiplex PCR; TCRdb holds only in-frame clones, not every one. V and J calls and clone size are those listed in that table; D and trimming were worked out from the DNA. The sample holds over 25,000 clones; about 80% are singletons and the top ten take roughly 46%. This sequence originates from an elderly woman with acute or convalescent COVID-19. The chain recombines TRBV19 with TRBJ1-2, with TRBD1 matching over 7 bases. Specimen: peripheral blood. Here the CDR3 DNA reads TGTGCCAGTAGTATAAACAGGGGAGAATTTGGCTACACCTTC. This gives the protein CASSINRGEFGYTF.